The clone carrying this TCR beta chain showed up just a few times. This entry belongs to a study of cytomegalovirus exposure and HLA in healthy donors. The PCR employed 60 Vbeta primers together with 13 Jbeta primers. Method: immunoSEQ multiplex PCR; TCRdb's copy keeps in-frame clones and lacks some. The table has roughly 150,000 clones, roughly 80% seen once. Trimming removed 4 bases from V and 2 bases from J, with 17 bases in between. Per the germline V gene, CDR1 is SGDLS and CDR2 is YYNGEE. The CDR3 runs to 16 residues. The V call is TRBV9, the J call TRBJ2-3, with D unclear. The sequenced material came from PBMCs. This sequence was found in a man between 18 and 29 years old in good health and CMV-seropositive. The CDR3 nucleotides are TGTGCCAGCAGCCGTATATACAGCCCGATCACAGATACGCAGTATTTT. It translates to CASSRIYSPITDTQYF.